Presented here are 20 T cell receptor beta chains from one specimen sequenced in a study of CD8+CD57+ T cells in acquired aplastic anemia. The study profiled TCR beta VDJ and CDR3 using genomic DNA as template. TCRdb reprocessed the reads with MiXCR, giving one entry per CDR3 protein. The table records approximately 70,000 distinct CDR3 sequences, about 50% of them present only once. Sequenced: sorted CD4+, CD8+, or CD8+CD57+ T cells (not recorded which) from PBMCs. The receptors come from a human donor in good health, serving as a control.

This clonotype was recorded many times. The chain uses TRBV5-1 and TRBJ2-3, with 7 positions matching TRBD1. CDR3 length equals 14 residues. Losses at the gene ends were 3 bases for V and 3 bases for J; bases not matched to a gene: 4. The germline V gene has CDR1 SGHRS and CDR2 YFSETQ. The CDR3 region has the DNA TGCGCCAGCAGCTCCGGACAGGAGACAGATACGCAGTATTTT. As protein: CASSSGQETDTQYF.

At least ten counts were recorded for this clonotype. The rearrangement joins TRBV12-3 or TRBV12-4 to TRBJ2-1; 9 nucleotides line up with TRBD2. The V gene end was trimmed by 2 bases and the J gene end by 8 bases; junction bases not matched to a gene: 13. The CDR3 contains 17 residues. In nucleotides, the CDR3 is TGTGCCAGCAGTTTAAAGGGGTTTAGCGGGAGTGGGGATGAGCAGTTCTTC. Translated: CASSLKGFSGSGDEQFF.

This clonotype was detected ten times or more. V is TRBV4-1 and J is TRBJ2-7; 8 bases are a match to TRBD2. CDR1 and CDR2 from the germline V gene are MGHRA and YSYEKL. The CDR3 extends over 15 amino acids. The V segment lost 6 bases and the J segment 4 bases; nucleotides outside the gene matches: 11. In DNA form, the CDR3 reads TGCGCCAGCAGGAATATAACGGGGGGGAAATACGAGCAGTACTTC. It yields the protein CASRNITGGKYEQYF.

This chain joins TRBV20-1 and TRBJ1-2; tentatively, D is TRBD1 (5 bases). Per germline, CDR1 DFQATT and CDR2 SNEGSKA (reference sequence). CDR3 length: 14 residues. V lost 0 bases, J lost 3 bases, and 11 bases lay in between. In nucleotides, the CDR3 is TGCAGTGCTAGAGATCCTGGAGGGGACTATGGCTACACCTTC. Translating it yields CSARDPGGDYGYTF.

This clonotype has only a few counts. J is TRBJ1-6 and V is TRBV10-2; tentatively, D is TRBD1 (5 bases). Germline CDR1 WSHSY, CDR2 SAAADI. This CDR3 has 15 residues. Trimming took 5 bases from V and 9 from J, leaving 17 bases between them. CDR3 in amino acids: CASSRDGSLGSPLHF. As DNA, the CDR3 is TGCGCCAGCAGTCGGGACGGCTCTTTGGGTTCACCCCTCCACTTT.

The chain's CDR3 is CSVSDRGNYGYTF. DNA of the CDR3: TGCAGCGTCTCGGACAGGGGGAACTATGGCTACACCTTC. The rearrangement links TRBV29-1 to TRBJ1-2; 10 bases match TRBD1. CDR3 length equals 13 residues. The germline V gene has CDR1 SQVTM and CDR2 ANQGSEA. With 6 bases clipped from V and 2 bases from J, the junction kept 3 bases outside the gene matches. Based on the CDR3 plus reference TRBV29-1 and TRBJ1-2, the full variable domain is SAVISQKPSRDICQRGTSLTIQCQVDSQVTMMFWYRQQPGQSLTLIATANQGSEATYESGFVIDKFPISRPNLTFSTLTVSNMSPEDSSIYLCSVSDRGNYGYTFGSGTRLTVV.

The table lists this clonotype with a few counts. The V gene is TRBV7-9, the J gene TRBJ1-1; D gene ambiguous. Germline lookup yields CDR1 SEHNR and CDR2 FQNEAQ (reference sequence). CDR3 length equals 14 residues. The germline V and J ends were trimmed by 0 bases and 13 bases, with 18 bases remaining between them. The CDR3 DNA reads TGTGCCAGCAGCTTAGCGGCGGGGAACACTGGAGTTTTCTTT. This gives the protein CASSLAAGNTGVFF.

This rearrangement joins TRBV25-1 to TRBJ2-1; the D gene is possibly TRBD2 (5 bases). This CDR3 region has 17 residues. Germline V gene sequence: CDR1 MGHDK, CDR2 SYGVNS. The ends were cut back, 4 bases at V and 0 bases at J, with 16 bases in the middle. In DNA, the CDR3 is TGTGCCAGCAGTGGAGGGATTGTCTCAAGCTCCTACAATGAGCAGTTCTTC. Its translation is CASSGGIVSSSYNEQFF.

Ten or more counts support this clonotype. V and J are TRBV6-1 and TRBJ1-5, with TRBD1 matching over 8 bases. V trimming: 6 bases; J trimming: 4 bases; junction bases outside the gene matches: 8. The CDR3 has 15 amino acids. Germline V gene data show CDR1 as MNHNS and CDR2 as SASEGT. CDR3 loop: CASSPVGQVNQPQHF. For the CDR3, the DNA is TGTGCCAGCAGCCCAGTGGGACAGGTGAATCAGCCCCAGCATTTT.

This clonotype was recorded at least ten times. V and J are TRBV20-1 and TRBJ1-2; the D gene is possibly TRBD1 (5 bases). The V and J ends lost 1 base and 8 bases respectively, with 17 bases between them. CDR3 size: 14 residues. Germline V gene data show CDR1 as DFQATT and CDR2 as SNEGSKA (reference sequence). The CDR3 region is CSARVPGAWLGYTF. The DNA for the CDR3 is TGCAGTGCTAGAGTGCCCGGGGCCTGGCTCGGCTACACCTTC.

This clonotype has at least ten counts. The V call is TRBV20-1, the J call TRBJ2-7, with D perhaps matching TRBD2 (6 bases). This CDR3 is built from 16 residues. The V and J ends lost 0 bases and 3 bases respectively, with 18 bases between them. Per the germline V gene, CDR1 is DFQATT and CDR2 is SNEGSKA (reference sequence). In DNA, the CDR3 is TGCAGTGCTAGAGACATAAGGGGAGGAGGAATCTACGAGCAGTACTTC. Protein: CSARDIRGGGIYEQYF.

Here the CDR3 reads CATRLEGYEQYF. CDR3 bases: TGTGCCACCAGGTTAGAGGGCTACGAGCAGTACTTC. This chain joins TRBV15 and TRBJ2-7, with D possibly matching TRBD2 (5 bases). Germline V gene sequence: CDR1 LNHNV, CDR2 YYDKDF (reference sequence). V was cut by 6 bases and J by 3 bases, with 9 bases left in between. The CDR3 is made up of 12 amino acids.

At least ten counts were recorded for this clonotype. This chain joins TRBV6-1 and TRBJ1-6, with TRBD1 identical over 8 bases. The CDR3 spans 15 residues. Germline V lookup: CDR1 MNHNS, CDR2 SASEGT. V shed 6 bases, J shed 5 bases, and the junction held 6 bases outside the gene matches. CDR3 sequence reads: CASRKQGVDNSPLHF. As DNA, the CDR3 is TGTGCCAGCAGGAAACAGGGGGTAGATAATTCACCCCTCCACTTT.

This clonotype has just a few counts. This may come from a read error, since a much larger clone is one base off. The DNA is omitted, as the CDR3 cannot be located on it reliably, and the CDR3 follows TCRdb's listing. This sequence joins TRBV11-1 and TRBJ2-1; the D call in the table, TRBD2, was not verified against the DNA. From germline, CDR1 is SGHAT and CDR2 FQDESV (reference sequence). The CDR3 has 16 residues if both end residues are counted. CDR3 in amino acids: CASSLVASGSGNEQLF.

This clonotype was found many times. V is TRBV7-8 and J is TRBJ1-2; the match to TRBD1 covers 7 bases. V lost 4 bases, J lost 5 bases, and 4 bases stayed unmatched. Germline CDR1 SGHVS, CDR2 FQNEAQ. The CDR3 contains 13 residues. The CDR3 DNA reads as TGTGCCAGCAGCTCGGGACAGCCGTATGGCTACACCTTC. Its translation: CASSSGQPYGYTF.

CDR3 sequence reads: CASSLARQTIRTGELFF. The CDR3 DNA follows: TGTGCCAGCAGCTTAGCGCGGCAGACAATCAGAACCGGGGAGCTGTTTTTT. The rearrangement joins TRBV11-1 to TRBJ2-2; unclear D gene. CDR1 is SGHAT and CDR2 is FQDESV in the germline V gene (reference sequence). The CDR3 sequence is 17 residues long. Trimming removed 0 bases at V and 5 bases at J, with 16 bases between.

The J gene is TRBJ2-3, the V gene TRBV19; 7 bases match TRBD1. This CDR3 has 14 residues. Losses at the gene ends were 7 bases for V and 6 bases for J; bases not matched to a gene: 10. The germline V gene encodes CDR1 LNHDA and CDR2 SQIVND (reference sequence). The CDR3 spells CASKTGASLDTQYF. The DNA for the CDR3 is TGTGCCAGTAAAACAGGGGCCAGTCTGGATACGCAGTATTTT. Based on the CDR3 plus reference TRBV19 and TRBJ2-3, the full variable domain is DGGITQSPKYLFRKEGQNVTLSCEQNLNHDAMYWYRQDPGQGLRLIYYSQIVNDFQKGDIAEGYSVSREKKESFPLTVTSAQKNPTAFYLCASKTGASLDTQYFGPGTRLTVL.

This clonotype showed up many times. The chain recombines TRBV12-3 or TRBV12-4 with TRBJ1-5, with 7 bases that match TRBD1. This CDR3 has 15 residues. The V and J ends lost 3 bases and 3 bases, in that order; junction bases with no gene match: 5. CDR3 protein: CASSFNRGFNQPQHF. The CDR3 DNA is TGTGCCAGCAGTTTTAACAGGGGTTTCAATCAGCCCCAGCATTTT.

This clonotype was seen a handful of times. A much bigger clone sits one base away, suggesting this may be a read error. V is TRBV9 and J is TRBJ1-3; 9 bases fit TRBD1. The V gene's germline CDR1 is SGDLS and CDR2 YYNGEE. CDR3 length: 14 amino acids. The CDR3, as DNA: TGTGCCAGCAGCGCGACAGGGGGTGGAGACACCATATATTTT. The encoded protein is CASSATGGGDTIYF.

The V call is TRBV20-1, the J call TRBJ1-2; D unresolved. The CDR3 totals 14 residues. Germline V gene data show CDR1 as DFQATT and CDR2 as SNEGSKA (reference sequence). V was pared by 0 bases and J by 8 bases, with 16 bases between. Written as DNA, the CDR3 is TGCAGTGCTAGAGATTTTAAGCACGGCCTGGGCTACACCTTC. Translating gives CSARDFKHGLGYTF.